This entry lists 20 T cell receptor beta chains sequenced from one sample in a study of T-cell memory formation after mild COVID-19 (dated by TCRdb to about 2021). Library preparation was by 5' RACE. Sequenced using an Illumina NovaSeq 6000. TCRdb took the public reads, trimmed them with fastp at Q25, ran MiXCR for clone calling and kept in-frame beta chains. Entries that share a CDR3 protein sequence are merged under the most common genes and DNA. This sample has a few hundred thousand distinct CDR3 sequences in its table, and roughly 8.2% of those were observed once. About 22% of the sample is held by the ten biggest clonotypes. The material sequenced was PBMCs or a T cell subset sorted from them (not recorded which). These receptors were taken from a man aged 18 to 30 who had mild COVID-19 (a few samples of this study predate the infection). The sample titles of this study are shuffled in the database, so cell type and time point are left out; the donor was told from shared clones.

The CDR3 reads CASMRHGEDTDTQYF. In nucleotides, the CDR3 is TGCGCCAGCATGCGTCACGGGGAGGACACAGATACGCAGTATTTT. The V and J genes are TRBV5-1 and TRBJ2-3; maybe TRBD2 (6 bases). The V gene's germline CDR1 is SGHRS and CDR2 YFSETQ. Trimming pared 6 bases from V and 2 bases from J, leaving 16 bases between. The CDR3 sequence is 15 residues long.

Many counts were recorded for this clonotype. V gene TRBV30 combines with J gene TRBJ2-1; 7 bases are shared with TRBD1. The CDR3 runs 13 residues. The germline V gene has CDR1 GTSNPN and CDR2 SVGIG (reference sequence). The junction had 4 bases not matched to a gene; V was cut back by 4 bases and J by 4 bases. In nucleotides, the CDR3 is TGTGCCTGGAAAGAGACAGGGTACAATGAGCAGTTCTTC. Amino acid sequence: CAWKETGYNEQFF.

This clonotype was observed a handful of times. The V gene is TRBV4-1, the J gene TRBJ1-5; maybe TRBD1 (5 bases). Trimming removed 0 bases at V and 7 bases at J, with 16 bases between. The CDR3 is 16 amino acids. Germline assignment: CDR1 MGHRA and CDR2 YSYEKL. The CDR3 DNA reads TGCGCCAGCAGCCAAGAGGCGAGGGGCGTCGAGCAGCCCCAGCATTTT. Translated, it gives CASSQEARGVEQPQHF.

This clonotype was counted only a few times. This chain connects TRBV11-2 to TRBJ2-7; D might be TRBD1 (6 bases). Germline V gene sequence: CDR1 SGHAT, CDR2 FQNNGV. Trimming pared 4 bases from V and 0 bases from J, leaving 10 bases between. The CDR3 loop spans 14 amino acids. CDR3 amino acids: CASSSMTGSYEQYF. The CDR3, as DNA: TGTGCCAGCAGCTCGATGACAGGCTCCTACGAGCAGTACTTC. Variable domain in full (rest from reference TRBV11-2 and TRBJ2-7): EAGVAQSPRYKIIEKRQSVAFWCNPISGHATLYWYQQILGQGPKLLIQFQNNGVVDDSQLPKDRFSAERLKGVDSTLKIQPAKLEDSAVYLCASSSMTGSYEQYFGPGTRLTVT.

There are many counts of this clonotype. The chain is built from TRBV27 and TRBJ2-7; no clear D gene. Germline V gives CDR1 MNHEY, CDR2 SMNVEV (reference sequence). V was shortened by 9 bases and J by 2 bases, with 20 bases between the two germline ends. The CDR3 contains 15 residues. The CDR3 sequence: CASTTMPEKAYEQYV. The CDR3 nucleotides are TGTGCCAGTACAACGATGCCGGAAAAGGCCTACGAGCAGTACGTC.

The V and J genes are TRBV5-1 and TRBJ2-1, with 9 bases that match TRBD2. Germline assignment: CDR1 SGHRS and CDR2 YFSETQ. The V and J ends lost 5 bases and 2 bases, in that order; junction bases with no gene match: 11. CDR3 size: 17 residues. Here the CDR3 DNA reads TGCGCCAGCAGACTCCCGGGACTAGCATCCCCCTACAATGAGCAGTTCTTC. Translating it yields CASRLPGLASPYNEQFF.

This clonotype was counted many times. The V and J genes are TRBV7-8 and TRBJ2-4; 12 nucleotides align to TRBD2. CDR3 size: 17 residues. Losses at the gene ends were 3 bases for V and 0 bases for J; bases not matched to a gene: 3. Per the germline V gene, CDR1 is SGHVS and CDR2 is FQNEAQ. CDR3 amino acids: CASSFVLAGGAKNIQYF. The CDR3 region has the DNA TGTGCCAGCAGCTTCGTACTAGCGGGGGGAGCCAAAAACATTCAGTACTTC.

There are a few counts of this clonotype. The chain links TRBV6-4 to TRBJ2-3; 9 nucleotides line up with TRBD2. V dropped 3 bases and J dropped 4; count of bases not matched to a gene: 5. In germline, CDR1 is MRHNA, CDR2 SNTAGT. The CDR3 covers 15 residues. CDR3 in amino acids: CASSEGGGAADTQYF. The CDR3, as DNA: TGTGCCAGCAGTGAAGGCGGGGGGGCCGCAGATACGCAGTATTTT.

The chain employs TRBV5-1 and TRBJ1-5; a possible D gene is TRBD1 (6 bases). The CDR3 runs 14 residues. Germline CDR1 is SGHRS and CDR2 is YFSETQ. The V gene lost 4 bases and the J gene lost 11 bases, with 19 bases spanning the gap. CDR3 protein: CASSPDSPEGAQHF. CDR3 coding DNA: TGCGCCAGCAGCCCGGACAGTCCCGAGGGGGCCCAGCATTTT.

The rearrangement uses TRBV11-2 and TRBJ2-7, with D unclear. CDR1 is SGHAT, CDR2 FQNNGV, per germline. CDR3 length equals 13 residues. V lost 3 bases to trimming and J lost 8 bases, with 14 bases between them. This chain's CDR3 is CASSFSSGYQQYV. CDR3 bases: TGTGCCAGCAGCTTCTCCTCCGGGTACCAGCAGTACGTC.

This clonotype was seen only a few times. The chain combines TRBV7-2 with TRBJ2-5; maybe TRBD1 (6 bases). Trimming shortened V by 3 bases and J by 4 bases, and 9 bases separated the two germline ends. CDR1 and CDR2 from the germline V gene are SGHTA and FQGNSA. This CDR3 has 13 amino acids. The CDR3 DNA is TGTGCCAGCAGCTTCGTGGGGGCAGAGACCCAGTACTTC. It codes for CASSFVGAETQYF.

The chain couples TRBV5-1 to TRBJ2-1, with D hard to call. The CDR3 is 13 amino acids. Germline assignment: CDR1 SGHRS and CDR2 YFSETQ. V gave up 2 bases and J gave up 5 bases, with 8 bases separating them. CDR3 sequence (DNA): TGCGCCAGCAGCTTCGACTGGAACAATGAGCAGTTCTTC. This codes for CASSFDWNNEQFF.

This clonotype was counted ten times or more. V gene TRBV12-3 or TRBV12-4 combines with J gene TRBJ1-1; 8 bases agree with TRBD1. The V segment lost 2 bases and the J segment 2 bases; nucleotides outside the gene matches: 4. The CDR3 extends over 15 amino acids. CDR3 nucleotide sequence: TGTGCCAGCAGTTTACAGGGGGCAGGAAACACTGAAGCTTTCTTT. It specifies CASSLQGAGNTEAFF.

This clonotype showed up just a few times. The rearrangement joins TRBV4-3 to TRBJ2-1; 10 bases line up with TRBD2. V lost 0 bases to trimming and J lost 8 bases; unmatched junction nucleotides: 7. Germline assignment: CDR1 LGHNA and CDR2 YSLEER. The CDR3 has 16 residues. The CDR3 sequence: CASSQDERGGVDEQFF. The CDR3 region has the DNA TGCGCCAGCAGCCAAGATGAGCGGGGGGGAGTGGATGAGCAGTTCTTC.

This clonotype was seen repeatedly, ten times or more. The chain has TRBV20-1 and TRBJ1-2, with 9 bases that match TRBD1. The CDR3 extends over 14 amino acids. J was trimmed by 4 bases and V by 6 bases; bases with no gene match: 9. The germline CDR1 and CDR2 sequences are DFQATT and SNEGSKA (reference sequence). Written as DNA, the CDR3 is TGCAGTGCCCGGACAGGGGCCCCCTCCTATGGCTACACCTTC. Its protein is CSARTGAPSYGYTF.

This clonotype was seen ten or more times. The chain combines TRBV12-3 or TRBV12-4 with TRBJ1-1; 7 nucleotides agree with TRBD1. The CDR3 is 13 amino acids. J was trimmed by 8 bases and V by 3 bases; bases with no gene match: 6. The CDR3 DNA sequence: TGTGCCAGCAGTTTTTACCGGGACAGAGAAGCTTTCTTT. Translated: CASSFYRDREAFF.

The J gene is TRBJ2-1, the V gene TRBV5-1; 8 bases are a match to TRBD2. The germline V gene encodes CDR1 SGHRS and CDR2 YFSETQ. This CDR3 has 14 amino acids. The ends lost 7 bases at V and 8 bases at J; junction bases unmatched: 11. The CDR3 coding sequence is TGCGCCAGCGGCCGGCGCGGGGGGCCCGATGAGCAGTTCTTC. Protein product: CASGRRGGPDEQFF. Drawing the rest from reference TRBV5-1 and TRBJ2-1, the complete variable domain is KAGVTQTPRYLIKTRGQQVTLSCSPISGHRSVSWYQQTPGQGLQFLFEYFSETQRNKGNFPGRFSGRQFSNSRSEMNVSTLELGDSALYLCASGRRGGPDEQFFGPGTRLTVL.

This clonotype was counted a few times. CDR3 nucleotide sequence: TGCGCCAGCAGACCGGACTCTAGCACAGATACGCAGTATTTT. Encoded protein: CASRPDSSTDTQYF. This rearrangement joins TRBV5-1 to TRBJ2-3, with TRBD2 as a possible D gene (5 bases). This CDR3 contains 14 residues. Trimming pared 5 bases from V and 0 bases from J, leaving 10 bases between. The germline V gene encodes CDR1 SGHRS and CDR2 YFSETQ.

The chain uses TRBV5-1 and TRBJ2-3, with unresolved D. Trimming shortened V by 4 bases and J by 5 bases, and 11 bases separated the two germline ends. The CDR3 length is 13 residues. The germline gives CDR1 SGHRS, CDR2 YFSETQ. In nucleotides, the CDR3 is TGCGCCAGCAGCCTTGGACCCCAAGATACGCAGTATTTT. Encoded protein: CASSLGPQDTQYF.

This chain links TRBV4-2 with TRBJ2-1, with TRBD2 matching 11 bases. Trimming removed 6 bases from V and 6 bases from J; junction bases left unmatched: 10. The germline gives CDR1 LGHNA, CDR2 YNFKEQ. The CDR3 has 16 residues. The DNA for the CDR3 is TGTGCCAGCAGGCGGCTAGCGGGGGGCCCCTCCAATGAGCAGTTCTTC. It specifies CASRRLAGGPSNEQFF.